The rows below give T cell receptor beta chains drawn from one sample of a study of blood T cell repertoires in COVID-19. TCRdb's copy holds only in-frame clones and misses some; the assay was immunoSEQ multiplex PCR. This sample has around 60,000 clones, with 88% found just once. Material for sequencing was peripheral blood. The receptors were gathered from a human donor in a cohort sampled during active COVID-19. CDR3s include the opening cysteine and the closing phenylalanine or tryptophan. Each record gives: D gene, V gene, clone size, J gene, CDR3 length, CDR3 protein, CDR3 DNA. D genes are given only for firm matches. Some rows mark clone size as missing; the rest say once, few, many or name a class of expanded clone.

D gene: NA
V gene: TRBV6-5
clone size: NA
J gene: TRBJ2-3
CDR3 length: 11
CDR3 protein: CASSLSDTQYF
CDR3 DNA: TGTGCCAGCAGTCTCTCAGATACGCAGTATTTT

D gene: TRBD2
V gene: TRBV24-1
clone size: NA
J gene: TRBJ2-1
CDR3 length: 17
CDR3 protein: CATSDQISSGGADEQFF
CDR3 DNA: TGTGCCACCAGTGACCAGATATCTAGCGGGGGGGCCGATGAGCAGTTCTTC

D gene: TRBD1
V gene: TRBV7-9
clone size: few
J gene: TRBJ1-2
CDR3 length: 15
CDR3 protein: CASSSRDSVLGGYTF
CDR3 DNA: TGTGCCAGCAGTTCCCGGGACAGCGTTTTGGGTGGCTACACCTTC

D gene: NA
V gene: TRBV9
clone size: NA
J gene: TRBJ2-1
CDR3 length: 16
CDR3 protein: CASSVGGGATYNEQFF
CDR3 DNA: TGTGCCAGCAGCGTAGGAGGGGGGGCGACCTACAATGAGCAGTTCTTC

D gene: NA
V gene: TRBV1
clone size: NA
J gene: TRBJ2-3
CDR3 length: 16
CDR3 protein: CTSKPVTGASTDTQYF
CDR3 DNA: TGCACCAGCAAGCCAGTTACAGGGGCTAGCACAGATACGCAGTATTTT

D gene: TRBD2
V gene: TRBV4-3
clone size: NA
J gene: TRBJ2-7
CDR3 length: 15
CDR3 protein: CASSGTSGRSYEQYF
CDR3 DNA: TGCGCCAGCAGCGGGACTAGCGGGAGATCGTACGAGCAGTACTTC

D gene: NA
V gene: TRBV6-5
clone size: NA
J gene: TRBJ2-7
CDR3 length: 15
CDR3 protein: CASSYSLWASYEQYF
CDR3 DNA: TGTGCCAGCAGTTACTCTCTGTGGGCCTCCTACGAGCAGTACTTC

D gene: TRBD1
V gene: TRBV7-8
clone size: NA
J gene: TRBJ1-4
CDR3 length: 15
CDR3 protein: CASSLEQGTAEKLFF
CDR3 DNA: TGTGCCAGCAGCTTAGAGCAGGGGACAGCAGAAAAACTGTTTTTT

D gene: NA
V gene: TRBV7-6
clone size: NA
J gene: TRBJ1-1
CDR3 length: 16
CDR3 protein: CASSLAGEAYGTEAFF
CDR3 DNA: TGTGCCAGCAGCTTAGCAGGGGAGGCCTATGGGACTGAAGCTTTCTTT

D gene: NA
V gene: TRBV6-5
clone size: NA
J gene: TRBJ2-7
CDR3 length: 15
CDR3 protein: CASSYSGDSFYEQYF
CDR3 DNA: TGTGCCAGCAGTTACTCAGGTGACAGCTTCTACGAGCAGTACTTC

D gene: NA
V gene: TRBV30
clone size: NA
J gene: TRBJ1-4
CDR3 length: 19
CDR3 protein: CAWSVSGFETWATNEKLFF
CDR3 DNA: TGTGCCTGGAGTGTCTCAGGTTTCGAAACATGGGCGACTAATGAAAAACTGTTTTTT

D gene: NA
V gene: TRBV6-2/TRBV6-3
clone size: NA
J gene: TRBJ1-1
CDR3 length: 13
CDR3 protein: CASSYVAGMDAFF
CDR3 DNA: TGTGCCAGCAGTTACGTGGCAGGGATGGACGCTTTCTTT

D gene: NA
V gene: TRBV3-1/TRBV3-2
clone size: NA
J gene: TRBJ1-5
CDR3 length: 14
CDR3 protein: CASSQREGDQPQHF
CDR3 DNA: TGTGCCAGCAGCCAAAGAGAAGGGGATCAGCCCCAGCATTTT

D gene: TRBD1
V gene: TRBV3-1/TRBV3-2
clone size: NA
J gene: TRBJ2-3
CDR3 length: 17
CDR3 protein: CASSQGDRGSNTDTQYF
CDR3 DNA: TGTGCCAGCAGCCAAGGGGACAGGGGATCGAACACAGATACGCAGTATTTT

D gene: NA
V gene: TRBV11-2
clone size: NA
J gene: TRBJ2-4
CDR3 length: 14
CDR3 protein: CASSFRGGGDIQYF
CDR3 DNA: TGTGCCAGCAGCTTCCGCGGGGGCGGGGACATTCAGTACTTC

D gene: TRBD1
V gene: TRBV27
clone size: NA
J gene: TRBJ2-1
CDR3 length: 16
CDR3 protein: CASSLNDRGFYNEQFF
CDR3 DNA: TGTGCCAGCAGTTTAAACGACAGGGGTTTTTACAATGAGCAGTTCTTC

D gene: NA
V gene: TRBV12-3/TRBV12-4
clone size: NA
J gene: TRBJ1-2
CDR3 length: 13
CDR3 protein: CASRTGSNYGYTF
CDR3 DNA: TGTGCCAGCAGGACGGGGTCTAACTATGGCTACACCTTC

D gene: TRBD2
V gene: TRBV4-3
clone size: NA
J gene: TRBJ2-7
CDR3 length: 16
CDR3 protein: CASSQAPGTSPNEQYF
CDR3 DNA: TGCGCCAGCAGCCAAGCCCCCGGGACTAGCCCCAACGAGCAGTACTTC

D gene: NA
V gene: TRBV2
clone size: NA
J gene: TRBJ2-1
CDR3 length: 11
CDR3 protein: CASRDSNEQFF
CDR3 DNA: TGTGCCAGCAGAGACAGCAATGAGCAGTTCTTC

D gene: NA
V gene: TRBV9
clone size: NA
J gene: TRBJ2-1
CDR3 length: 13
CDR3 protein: CASSAGSWNEQFF
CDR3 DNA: TGTGCCAGCAGCGCCGGGAGTTGGAATGAGCAGTTCTTC

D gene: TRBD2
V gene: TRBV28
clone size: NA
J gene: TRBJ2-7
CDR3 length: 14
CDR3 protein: CASSLVAGAYEQYF
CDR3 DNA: TGTGCCAGCAGTCTCGTAGCGGGGGCCTACGAGCAGTACTTC

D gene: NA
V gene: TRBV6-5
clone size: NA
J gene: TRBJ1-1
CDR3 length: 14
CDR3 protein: CASSHRSGNTEAFF
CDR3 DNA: TGTGCCAGCAGTCATCGGAGCGGGAACACTGAAGCTTTCTTT

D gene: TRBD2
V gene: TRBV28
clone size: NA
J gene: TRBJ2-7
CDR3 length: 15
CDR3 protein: CASSTGLAGDYEQYF
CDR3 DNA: TGTGCCAGCAGTACGGGACTAGCGGGTGACTACGAGCAGTACTTC

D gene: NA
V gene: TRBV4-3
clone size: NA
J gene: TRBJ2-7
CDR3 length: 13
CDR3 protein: CASSQALAREQYF
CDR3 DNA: TGCGCCAGCAGCCAGGCACTGGCTAGGGAGCAGTACTTC

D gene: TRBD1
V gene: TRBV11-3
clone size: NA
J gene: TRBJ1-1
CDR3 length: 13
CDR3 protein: CASSHRGHTEAFF
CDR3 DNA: TGTGCCAGCAGCCACAGGGGTCACACTGAAGCTTTCTTT

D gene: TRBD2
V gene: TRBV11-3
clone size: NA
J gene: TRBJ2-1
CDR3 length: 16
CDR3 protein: CASSLVPGGGLNEQFF
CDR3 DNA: TGTGCCAGCAGCTTAGTCCCGGGAGGTGGGCTAAATGAGCAGTTCTTC

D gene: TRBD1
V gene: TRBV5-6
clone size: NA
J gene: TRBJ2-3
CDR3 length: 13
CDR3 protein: CASSWGTGLTQYF
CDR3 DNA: TGTGCCAGCAGCTGGGGGACAGGACTGACGCAGTATTTT